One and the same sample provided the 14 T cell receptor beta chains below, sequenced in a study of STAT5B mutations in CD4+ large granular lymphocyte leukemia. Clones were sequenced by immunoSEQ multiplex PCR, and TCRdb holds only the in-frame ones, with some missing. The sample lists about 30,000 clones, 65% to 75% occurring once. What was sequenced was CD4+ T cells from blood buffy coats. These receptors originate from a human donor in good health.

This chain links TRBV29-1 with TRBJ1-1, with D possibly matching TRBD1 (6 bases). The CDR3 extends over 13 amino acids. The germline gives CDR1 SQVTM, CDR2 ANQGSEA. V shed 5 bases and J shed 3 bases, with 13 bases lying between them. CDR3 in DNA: TGCAGCGTTTGTAGGGGGTTAGACACTGAAGCTTTCTTT. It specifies CSVCRGLDTEAFF.

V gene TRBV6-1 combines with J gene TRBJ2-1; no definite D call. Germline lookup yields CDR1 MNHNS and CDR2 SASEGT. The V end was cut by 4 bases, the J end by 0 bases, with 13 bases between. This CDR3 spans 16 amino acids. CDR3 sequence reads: CASSGVASSSYNEQFF. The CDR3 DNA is TGTGCCAGCAGTGGGGTAGCCTCCAGCTCCTACAATGAGCAGTTCTTC.

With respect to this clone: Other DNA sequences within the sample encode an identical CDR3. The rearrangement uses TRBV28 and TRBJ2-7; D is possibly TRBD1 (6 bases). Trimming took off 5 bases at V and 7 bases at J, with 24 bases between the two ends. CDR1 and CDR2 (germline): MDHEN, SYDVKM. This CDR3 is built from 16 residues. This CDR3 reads CASSPSQGIGFYEQYV. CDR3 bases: TGTGCCAGCAGTCCCTCACAGGGTATAGGTTTCTATGAGCAGTACGTC.

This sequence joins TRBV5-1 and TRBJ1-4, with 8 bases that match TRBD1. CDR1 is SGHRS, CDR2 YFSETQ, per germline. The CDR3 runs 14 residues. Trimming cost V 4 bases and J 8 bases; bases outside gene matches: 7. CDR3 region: CASSTDRGDEKLFF. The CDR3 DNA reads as TGCGCCAGCAGCACTGACAGGGGAGACGAAAAACTGTTTTTT.

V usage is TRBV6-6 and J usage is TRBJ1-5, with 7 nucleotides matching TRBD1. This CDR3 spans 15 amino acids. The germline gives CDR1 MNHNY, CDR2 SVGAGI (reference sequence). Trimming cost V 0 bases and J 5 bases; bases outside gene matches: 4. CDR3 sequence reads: CASSYSAGGDQPQHF. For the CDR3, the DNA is TGTGCCAGCAGTTACTCGGCAGGGGGTGATCAGCCCCAGCATTTT.

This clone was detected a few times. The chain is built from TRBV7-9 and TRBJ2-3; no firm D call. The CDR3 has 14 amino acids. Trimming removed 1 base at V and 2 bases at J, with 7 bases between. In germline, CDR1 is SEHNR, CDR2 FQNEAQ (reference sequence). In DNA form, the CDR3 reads TGTGCCAGCAGCTTAGTTCTGGACACAGATACGCAGTATTTT. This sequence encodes CASSLVLDTDTQYF.

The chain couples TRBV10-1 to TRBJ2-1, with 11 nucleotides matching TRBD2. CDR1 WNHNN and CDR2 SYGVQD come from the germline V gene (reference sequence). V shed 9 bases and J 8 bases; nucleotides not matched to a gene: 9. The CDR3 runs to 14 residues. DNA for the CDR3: TGCGCCAGACTAGCGGGAGCTTCTTCTGATGAGCAGTTCTTC. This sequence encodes CARLAGASSDEQFF.

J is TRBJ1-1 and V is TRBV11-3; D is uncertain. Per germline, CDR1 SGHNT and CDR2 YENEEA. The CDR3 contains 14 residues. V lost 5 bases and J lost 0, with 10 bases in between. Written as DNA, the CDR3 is TGTGCCAGCAGCCGAGGAGTGTTGAACACTGAAGCTTTCTTT. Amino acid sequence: CASSRGVLNTEAFF.

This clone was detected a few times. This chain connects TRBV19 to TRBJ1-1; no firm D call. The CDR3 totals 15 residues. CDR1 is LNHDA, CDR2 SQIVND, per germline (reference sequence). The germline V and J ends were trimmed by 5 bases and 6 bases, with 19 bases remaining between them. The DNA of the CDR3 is TGTGCCAGTAGTGGCTTAGAGGTCATAAGGGCTGAAGCTTTCTTT. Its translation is CASSGLEVIRAEAFF.

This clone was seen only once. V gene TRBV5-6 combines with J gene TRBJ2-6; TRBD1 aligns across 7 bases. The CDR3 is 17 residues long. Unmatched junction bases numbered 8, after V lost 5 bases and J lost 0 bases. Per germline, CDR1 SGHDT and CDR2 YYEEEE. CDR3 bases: TGTGCCAGCAGTGAACCGGGACAGTTCTCTGGGGCCAACGTCCTGACTTTC. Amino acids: CASSEPGQFSGANVLTF.

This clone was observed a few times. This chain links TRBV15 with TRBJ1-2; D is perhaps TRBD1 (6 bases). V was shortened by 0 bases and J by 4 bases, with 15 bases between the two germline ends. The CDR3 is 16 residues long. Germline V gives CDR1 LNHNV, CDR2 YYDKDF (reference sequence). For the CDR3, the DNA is TGTGCCACCAGCAGAGATTGGAGGGGGAGTGGCTATGGCTACACCTTC. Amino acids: CATSRDWRGSGYGYTF.

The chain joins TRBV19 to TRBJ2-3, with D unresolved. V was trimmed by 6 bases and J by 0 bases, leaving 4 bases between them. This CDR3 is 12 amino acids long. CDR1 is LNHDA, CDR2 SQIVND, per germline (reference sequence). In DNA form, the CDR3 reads TGTGCCAGTAGAGGCAGCACAGATACGCAGTATTTT. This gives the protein CASRGSTDTQYF.

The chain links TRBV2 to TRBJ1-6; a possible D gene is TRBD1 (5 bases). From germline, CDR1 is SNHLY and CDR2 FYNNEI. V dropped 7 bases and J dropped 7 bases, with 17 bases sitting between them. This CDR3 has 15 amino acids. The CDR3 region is CASNRNAGKNSPLHF. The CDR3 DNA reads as TGTGCCAGCAATCGGAATGCAGGGAAGAATTCACCCCTCCACTTT.

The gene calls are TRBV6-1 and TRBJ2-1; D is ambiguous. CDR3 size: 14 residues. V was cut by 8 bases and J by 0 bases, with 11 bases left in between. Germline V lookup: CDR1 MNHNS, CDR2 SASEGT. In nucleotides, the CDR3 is TGTGCCAGCTCGCTCTCTAGCTCCTACAATGAGCAGTTCTTC. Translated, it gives CASSLSSSYNEQFF.